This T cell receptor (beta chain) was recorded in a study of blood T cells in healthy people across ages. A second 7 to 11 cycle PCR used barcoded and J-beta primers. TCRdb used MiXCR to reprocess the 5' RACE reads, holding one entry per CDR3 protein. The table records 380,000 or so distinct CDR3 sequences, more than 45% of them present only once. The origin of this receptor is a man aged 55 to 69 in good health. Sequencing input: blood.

DNA for the CDR3: TGCAGTGCTTACAGCCCCCGGGACCGAACGGATACGCAGTATTTT. Translating gives CSAYSPRDRTDTQYF. The rearrangement joins TRBV20-1 to TRBJ2-3; either TRBD1 or TRBD2 may supply D (5 bases each). Trimming took off 5 bases at V and 6 bases at J, with 21 bases between the two ends. The CDR3 runs 15 residues. CDR1 DFQATT and CDR2 SNEGSKA come from the germline V gene (reference sequence).